Below are 27 T cell receptor beta chains sequenced from a single sample in a study of response to subunit inactivated influenza vaccine. TCRdb re-called the RT-PCR reads with MiXCR, one entry per CDR3 protein. The sample has about 540,000 distinct CDR3 sequences, around 25% seen once. These data also formed part of another study, on T cells expressing NK-cell markers. That work states: UMIs accompanied the 5'RACE template switching by which TCR beta cDNA was made.

The input for sequencing was CD4+ T cells sorted from PBMCs, taken less than 13 days after vaccination. All receptors come from a man over 45 who received an inactivated influenza vaccine.

The J gene is TRBJ2-3, the V gene TRBV20-1; D remains ambiguous. In germline, CDR1 is DFQATT, CDR2 SNEGSKA (reference sequence). This CDR3 contains 15 residues. Trimming removed 0 bases from V and 2 bases from J, with 12 bases in between. The CDR3 sequence is CSARDPREITDTQYF. CDR3 DNA sequence: TGCAGTGCTAGAGATCCTAGGGAAATCACAGATACGCAGTATTTT.

This clonotype showed up just a few times. The chain joins TRBV29-1 to TRBJ1-2, with D perhaps TRBD1 (6 bases). The V gene lost 4 bases and the J gene lost 8 bases, with 17 bases spanning the gap. The length of the CDR3 is 13 residues. Germline V gene sequence: CDR1 SQVTM, CDR2 ANQGSEA. As DNA, the CDR3 is TGCAGCGTTGGGACAGCGAAGTTGTGGGGCTACACCTTC. Protein product: CSVGTAKLWGYTF.

This clonotype has a handful of counts. The chain employs TRBV11-2 and TRBJ2-5, with D possibly being TRBD1 (6 bases). The CDR3 runs 15 residues. In germline, CDR1 is SGHAT, CDR2 FQNNGV. Trimming stripped 6 bases from V and 4 bases from J, with 18 bases between. The CDR3 nucleotides read TGTGCCAGCAGTCACACCAGGGGTTGGGGAGAGACCCAGTACTTC. This encodes CASSHTRGWGETQYF. The full variable domain, its missing parts supplied by reference TRBV11-2 and TRBJ2-5, is EAGVAQSPRYKIIEKRQSVAFWCNPISGHATLYWYQQILGQGPKLLIQFQNNGVVDDSQLPKDRFSAERLKGVDSTLKIQPAKLEDSAVYLCASSHTRGWGETQYFGPGTRLLVL.

This clonotype was detected many times. The chain carries TRBV12-3 or TRBV12-4 and TRBJ2-7; D gene uncertain. Deletions cut 5 bases from V and 1 base from J, with 3 bases between. This CDR3 has 11 residues. As DNA, the CDR3 is TGTGCCAGCAGTAAATCCTACGAGCAGTACTTC. It codes for CASSKSYEQYF.

Only a few counts were recorded for this clonotype. V gene TRBV10-3 combines with J gene TRBJ1-5, with D perhaps matching TRBD1 (5 bases). Trimming removed 8 bases at V and 6 bases at J, with 14 bases between. Germline CDR1 ENHRY, CDR2 SYGVKD. This CDR3 is 13 amino acids long. CDR3 DNA sequence: TGTGCCATCTGCCAGGGCCAGGGTCAGCCCCAGCATTTT. Translation gives CAICQGQGQPQHF.

The chain has TRBV6-5 and TRBJ2-7; D call uncertain. CDR1 is MNHEY, CDR2 SVGAGI, per germline. This CDR3 spans 12 amino acids. Trimming left V 6 bases short and J 6 bases short, with 12 bases between. This CDR3 reads CASRKIESEQYF. The CDR3, as DNA: TGTGCCAGCAGGAAGATAGAGAGCGAGCAGTACTTC.

This chain connects TRBV2 to TRBJ2-4; 7 bases are shared with TRBD1. V dropped 7 bases and J dropped 3; count of bases not matched to a gene: 6. The CDR3 is 14 amino acids. CDR1 and CDR2 (germline): SNHLY, FYNNEI. CDR3 residues: CASNLDRVKNIQYF. CDR3 sequence (DNA): TGTGCCAGCAACCTTGACAGGGTCAAAAACATTCAGTACTTC.

The V gene is TRBV28, the J gene TRBJ2-3, with D possibly TRBD2 on 5 matching bases. CDR3 length: 14 amino acids. Germline CDR1 MDHEN, CDR2 SYDVKM. Trimming left V 7 bases short and J 6 bases short, with 17 bases between. CDR3 sequence (DNA): TGTGCCAGCAATGAACGGGGAGTCGGGGATACGCAGTATTTT. It codes for CASNERGVGDTQYF.

This clonotype has only a few counts. V is TRBV6-1 and J is TRBJ1-6, with D unresolved. Trimming removed 6 bases at V and 5 bases at J, with 11 bases between. Germline lookup yields CDR1 MNHNS and CDR2 SASEGT. The CDR3 loop spans 14 amino acids. The CDR3 DNA reads TGTGCCAGCAGCCTTTTGGAAGATAATTCACCCCTCCACTTT. Translating gives CASSLLEDNSPLHF.

This clonotype was seen ten or more times. This chain links TRBV20-1 with TRBJ2-1; 9 nucleotides agree with TRBD1. Germline assignment: CDR1 DFQATT and CDR2 SNEGSKA (reference sequence). Losses at the gene ends were 7 bases for V and 9 bases for J; bases not matched to a gene: 7. The CDR3 loop spans 12 amino acids. The CDR3 protein is CSVGQGSREQFF. The CDR3 DNA sequence: TGCAGTGTCGGACAGGGGAGTCGTGAGCAGTTCTTC.

This clonotype has a count of ten or more. This chain links TRBV4-2 with TRBJ1-6; D remains ambiguous. Germline loops: CDR1 LGHNA, CDR2 YNFKEQ. The CDR3 length is 16 residues. Trimming took 1 base from V and 6 from J, leaving 13 bases between them. The CDR3 here is CASSQAATAINSPLHF. The DNA of the CDR3 is TGTGCCAGCAGCCAAGCTGCTACAGCGATTAATTCACCCCTCCACTTT.

The table lists this clonotype with a few counts. The V gene is TRBV6-2 or TRBV6-3, the J gene TRBJ2-2, with 7 bases lining up with TRBD1. The V segment lost 7 bases and the J segment 4 bases; nucleotides outside the gene matches: 6. Germline V gene lookup returns CDR1 MNHEY and CDR2 SVGEGT. CDR3 length: 14 amino acids. The CDR3 DNA sequence: TGTGCCAGCATTTGGGACAGAGCCACCGGGGAGCTGTTTTTT. This sequence encodes CASIWDRATGELFF.

This clonotype was seen at least ten times. The chain links TRBV5-1 to TRBJ2-5, with D uncertain. Trimming left V 0 bases short and J 5 bases short, with 5 bases between. The V gene's germline CDR1 is SGHRS and CDR2 YFSETQ. The CDR3 extends over 12 amino acids. The CDR3 sequence: CASSLDFETQYF. For the CDR3, the DNA is TGCGCCAGCAGCTTGGATTTCGAGACCCAGTACTTC.

This clonotype was counted between two and nine times. The chain employs TRBV25-1 and TRBJ2-5, with TRBD1 identical over 11 bases. Germline CDR1 and CDR2: MGHDK and SYGVNS. The CDR3 length is 15 residues. The junction had 5 bases not matched to a gene; V was cut back by 3 bases and J by 5 bases. The CDR3 protein is CASSDRTGGQETQYF. In nucleotides, the CDR3 is TGTGCCAGCAGTGACAGGACAGGGGGCCAGGAGACCCAGTACTTC.

About this clonotype itself: The conserved closing phenylalanine or tryptophan is absent in this CDR3, likely reflecting a read error. The chain carries TRBV3-1 and TRBJ2-1; either TRBD1 or TRBD2 may fit D (6 bases each). The CDR3 has 14 residues. The V and J ends lost 1 base and 5 bases respectively, with 9 bases between them. Germline lookup yields CDR1 LGHDT and CDR2 YNNKEL (reference sequence). The CDR3 spells CASSQVGGNNEQFS. In DNA, the CDR3 is TGTGCCAGCAGCCAAGTAGGGGGGAACAATGAGCAGTTCTCC.

The V and J genes are TRBV15 and TRBJ2-1; 7 nucleotides match TRBD2. The CDR3 length is 15 residues. CDR1 and CDR2 (germline): LNHNV, YYDKDF (reference sequence). V shed 0 bases, J shed 7 bases, and the junction held 6 bases outside the gene matches. The CDR3: CATSRDPTGGNEQFF. The CDR3 DNA reads TGTGCCACCAGCAGAGATCCCACGGGGGGTAATGAGCAGTTCTTC.

This clonotype has a handful of counts. This chain uses TRBV10-3 with TRBJ1-4; perhaps TRBD1 as D (6 bases). Trimming shortened V by 5 bases and J by 5 bases, and 12 bases separated the two germline ends. The CDR3 contains 14 residues. CDR1 is ENHRY and CDR2 is SYGVKD in the germline V gene. The CDR3 nucleotides read TGTGCCATCAGTCAACAGGGAACCAATGAAAAACTGTTTTTT. It encodes CAISQQGTNEKLFF.

CDR3 DNA sequence: TGTGCCAGTGCGGGGCAGTTCAGAGAGACCCAGTACTTC. This translates into CASAGQFRETQYF. This sequence joins TRBV25-1 and TRBJ2-5, with D tentatively TRBD2 (6 bases). Trimming removed 9 bases from V and 4 bases from J, with 15 bases in between. The CDR3 totals 13 residues. The germline V gene encodes CDR1 MGHDK and CDR2 SYGVNS.

The CDR3 loop is CSAPSVGLFTEAFF. The CDR3 DNA reads as TGCAGCGCCCCGTCGGTAGGGCTCTTCACTGAAGCTTTCTTT. The V and J genes are TRBV29-1 and TRBJ1-1, with D hard to call. V lost 7 bases and J lost 4, with 19 bases in between. Per the germline V gene, CDR1 is SQVTM and CDR2 is ANQGSEA. This CDR3 has 14 amino acids.

Many counts were recorded for this clonotype. The chain employs TRBV5-1 and TRBJ1-3, with TRBD1 matching over 7 bases. The CDR3 consists of 16 residues. CDR1 is SGHRS, CDR2 YFSETQ, per germline. Trimming took 0 bases from V and 2 from J; bases not matched to a gene: 5. CDR3 DNA: TGCGCCAGCAGCTTGGTCCCAGGGGGAGCTGGAAACACCATATATTTT. Translating it yields CASSLVPGGAGNTIYF.

The V call is TRBV12-3 or TRBV12-4, the J call TRBJ2-1, with 7 positions matching TRBD2. V trimming: 6 bases; J trimming: 4 bases; junction bases outside the gene matches: 9. This CDR3 spans 15 amino acids. CDR3 region: CASSRREATYNEQFF. Written as DNA, the CDR3 is TGTGCCAGCAGCCGACGGGAGGCCACTTACAATGAGCAGTTCTTC.

This clonotype was counted a few times. In DNA form, the CDR3 reads TGTGCCAGCAGTTTAGAGTCTCAAGTGCCCCAGCATTTT. Translating gives CASSLESQVPQHF. The chain is built from TRBV6-6 and TRBJ1-5; D unclear. The CDR3 has 13 amino acids. The germline CDR1 and CDR2 sequences are MNHNY and SVGAGI (reference sequence). Trimming shortened V by 4 bases and J by 9 bases, and 13 bases separated the two germline ends.

This clonotype has just a few counts. The chain recombines TRBV7-9 with TRBJ2-1; 8 positions agree with TRBD1. The CDR3 is 16 residues long. CDR1 is SEHNR, CDR2 FQNEAQ, per germline (reference sequence). Trimming cost V 4 bases and J 4 bases; bases outside gene matches: 9. The CDR3 protein is CASSSRNRGAYNEQFF. CDR3 DNA: TGTGCCAGCAGCTCACGAAACAGGGGGGCGTACAATGAGCAGTTCTTC.

The J gene is TRBJ1-2, the V gene TRBV6-1, with 8 bases fitting TRBD1. Losses at the gene ends were 3 bases for V and 8 bases for J; bases not matched to a gene: 5. Germline assignment: CDR1 MNHNS and CDR2 SASEGT. CDR3 length equals 13 residues. The DNA for the CDR3 is TGTGCCAGCAGTGACAGGGGGCCGGGAGGCTACACCTTC. Translation: CASSDRGPGGYTF.

This clonotype was counted a single time. The chain recombines TRBV6-2 or TRBV6-3 with TRBJ1-1; D not certain. The V and J ends lost 2 bases and 6 bases respectively, with 13 bases between them. From germline, CDR1 is MNHEY and CDR2 SVGEGT. This CDR3 is built from 14 residues. CDR3 loop: CASSYPPQRAEAFF. CDR3 DNA: TGTGCCAGCAGTTACCCCCCCCAGAGGGCTGAAGCTTTCTTT.

This clonotype came up many times. CDR3 sequence (DNA): TGTGCCAGCAGACGGGACAGGGTGCGCACAGATACGCAGTATTTT. Translating gives CASRRDRVRTDTQYF. The J gene is TRBJ2-3, the V gene TRBV5-5, with TRBD1 identical over 9 bases. The ends lost 5 bases at V and 1 base at J; junction bases unmatched: 5. Germline values: CDR1 SGHKS, CDR2 YYEKEE (reference sequence). This CDR3 has 15 amino acids.

This clonotype was seen a few times. The gene calls are TRBV25-1 and TRBJ2-1; TRBD2 agrees at 7 bases. This CDR3 region has 16 residues. J lost 6 bases, V lost 1 base, and 9 bases had no gene match. Germline lookup yields CDR1 MGHDK and CDR2 SYGVNS. CDR3 amino acids: CASSELESGATNEQFF. CDR3 DNA sequence: TGTGCCAGCAGTGAATTGGAGAGCGGGGCAACCAATGAGCAGTTCTTC.